Listed below are T cell receptor delta chains from one sample, sequenced in a study of Vδ1+ human thymocytes. TCRdb fed the multiplex PCR reads to CATT. The table shows roughly 50,000 delta-chain clones, with about a sixth occurring only once. Sequencing was carried out using Vdelta1+ gamma-delta thymocytes from the thymus. These receptors all come from a boy less than two years old who had congenital heart surgery. Each CDR3 is given without its conserved first and last residue.

J gene	V gene	CDR3 protein
TRDJ1	TRDV1	ALGDPRLPPPVSTDKLI
TRDJ1	TRDV1	ALGELKEAPYSGGYGGDKLI
TRDJ1	TRAV29/DV5	SVLLCSNPLHSYSIYTGGYTDKLI
TRDJ1	TRDV1	ALGPVAGRYISDKLI
TRDJ1	TRDV1	ALGPLGGTQYWADKLI
TRDJ1	TRDV2	ACDSLPTRLLGDKRTDKLI
TRDJ1	TRDV1	ALGEPGSYSLLGDTAPLKLI
TRDJ1	TRDV2	ACVLARTGKYADKPI
TRDJ1	TRDV1	ALGVPSGPPKLI
TRDJ1	TRDV1	ALGELTIGGYVTDKLI
TRDJ1	TRDV1	ALGAYVPAGDRTAYTDKLI
TRDJ1	TRDV1	ALVSFPKALTPLYTDKLI
TRDJ1	TRDV1	ALGVIGGYARQLTDKLI
TRDJ1	TRDV1	ALGHHGVFNDKLI
TRDJ1	TRDV1	ALGEPGPTFYWGIRYTDKLI
TRDJ2	TRDV1	ALGPQNPGLGDGPVTAQLF
TRDJ1	TRDV1	ALGDPGVGIVLPDKLI
TRDJ1	TRDV1	ALGELHTSYERDWGMRGTDKLI
TRDJ1	TRDV1	ALGEVGQECIPGYTDKLI
TRDJ1	TRDV1	ALGEGRGRSRPYTDKLI
TRDJ1	TRDV1	ALEIPRARPTDKLI
TRDJ1	TRDV1	ALGEPTSYGRTGGYRTILYTDKLI
TRDJ1	TRDV1	ALGELDNHCRTHTDKLI
TRDJ1	TRDV1	ALGERRPQYQVGVTDKLI
TRDJ1	TRDV1	ALGGGPRSTGGYYANKLI
TRDJ1	TRDV1	ALGGYRTGGQYTDKLI
TRDJ1	TRDV1	ALGPGGAHDKLI
TRDJ1	TRDV1	ALGESPNPPFRLDRGGKLI
TRDJ1	TRDV2	ACDTVSSPPRLGDTRPDKLI
TRDJ1	TRDV2	ACDPDLFLPTLGDPSYTDKLI
TRDJ1	TRDV1	ALGELVAPISRWGLAPIIVI
TRDJ2	TRDV1	ALGEGILNHTNWGILRRLTAQLF
TRDJ1	TRDV1	ALGEHVPPGHLGPLYTDKLI
TRDJ1	TRDV2	ACDTGTPTPFLGDTSDKLI
TRDJ1	TRDV1	ALEAPMGGTEADKLI
TRDJ1	TRDV1	ALGELWAGYDKLI
TRDJ1	TRDV1	ALGGSYGVRTPYTDKLI
TRDJ1	TRDV1	ALGDHAPIRSSWGILVPDKLI
TRDJ1	TRDV1	ALGPSAFLRSPPYPKLI
TRDJ1	TRAV29/DV5	AASESTRPSIYWGIRSDKLI
TRDJ1	TRDV1	ALGESRLLGVQYIDKLI
TRDJ1	TRDV1	ALGEHGKLI
TRDJ1	TRDV1	ALGDPSFLRYWGYTDKLI
TRDJ1	TRDV1	ALGELAPGYGSGPADKLI
TRDJ1	TRDV1	ALGIRNSWGTWGTDKPI
TRDJ1	TRDV1	ALGETRYKSQTSGTDKLI
TRDJ1	TRDV1	ALGELAIALPTVSTHKLI
TRDJ1	TRDV1	ALGERSSSYAGGYATDKLI
TRDJ1	TRDV1	ALGERGLPSDWGIHPDKLI
TRDJ1	TRDV1	ALGELRGYWGIFTDKLI
TRDJ1	TRDV1	ALGEDPFKIPTKDGGLHKLI
TRDJ1	TRDV1	ALGEQLDWGVYTDKLI
TRDJ1	TRDV1	ALGGGVSQPGTGGADKLI
TRDJ2	TRDV1	ALGDPVEGLQFPILTAQLF
TRDJ1	TRDV1	ALGEPGRTYTDKLI
TRDJ1	TRDV1	ALGELYPYRIGLGTDKLI
TRDJ1	TRDV1	ALGERPLLKYWEILYTDKLI